The rows below give T cell receptor beta chains drawn from one sample of a study of T cells after yellow fever vaccination. One entry per CDR3 protein, called by TCRdb with MiXCR from the 5' RACE reads. Among roughly 330,000 distinct CDR3 sequences listed, 6.5% to 8.5% were seen once. The specimen comprised PBMCs, sampled about 41 days after the first yellow fever vaccination. These receptors were taken from a young man who received the YFV17D yellow fever vaccine. Both conserved end residues are part of each CDR3. A D gene is named only where the DNA matches it firmly. Clone size appears in some rows only: once, few, many, or a class for an expanded clone.

>TRBV18|.|TRBJ1-2|.
TGTGCCAGCTCACCAGCCCAGGTCCAGAAGGGCTACACCTTC
CASSPAQVQKGYTF
>TRBV5-6|few|TRBJ2-7|.
TGTGCCAGCAGCTTGGTCTCAGGGATCCACGAGCAGTACTTC
CASSLVSGIHEQYF
>TRBV7-2|many|TRBJ2-3|TRBD2
TGTGCCAGCAGCTTATCTAGCGGGGGCGCAGATACGCAGTATTTT
CASSLSSGGADTQYF
>TRBV28|many|TRBJ1-5|TRBD1
TGTGCCAGCAGCCAGACAGGGACTTACCAGCCCCAGCATTTT
CASSQTGTYQPQHF
>TRBV7-2|many|TRBJ2-5|.
TGTGCCAGCAGCTCTACAGGGATCCGCGAGACCCAGTACTTC
CASSSTGIRETQYF
>TRBV6-1|.|TRBJ2-3|TRBD2
TGTGCCAGCGGGGCACCGGGACTAGCCCCAGATACGCAGTATTTT
CASGAPGLAPDTQYF
>TRBV5-1|many|TRBJ2-7|TRBD1
TGCGCCAGCAGCCCCCCGGACAGGCCCTACGAGCAGTACTTC
CASSPPDRPYEQYF
>TRBV5-5|few|TRBJ1-3|.
TGTGCCAGCAGCGCCTGGAGCTCTGGAAACACCATATATTTT
CASSAWSSGNTIYF
>TRBV20-1|many|TRBJ2-1|.
TGCAGTGCCCCGGGACCGGGCGATGAGCAGTTCTTC
CSAPGPGDEQFF
>TRBV7-2|few|TRBJ2-7|.
TGTGCCAGCAGCTCCAGGAGGGCTGAAGAGCAGTACTTC
CASSSRRAEEQYF
>TRBV5-1|many|TRBJ1-1|.
TGCGCCAGCAGTCAGTCCGATGGGGGCGGTGAAGCTTTCTTT
CASSQSDGGGEAFF
>TRBV29-1|.|TRBJ2-5|.
TGCAGCGTCTCTAGGGCTGAGACCCAGTACTTC
CSVSRAETQYF
>TRBV20-1|few|TRBJ1-5|.
TGCAGTGCTAGAGGGGGCAGGGATCAGCCCCAGCATTTT
CSARGGRDQPQHF
>TRBV5-1|many|TRBJ1-2|.
TGCGCCAGCAGCCCGGACGGACAGTGGAACTATGGCTACACCTTC
CASSPDGQWNYGYTF
>TRBV7-8|.|TRBJ1-3|TRBD1
TGTGCCAGCAGGATTGGGACAGTTGGAAACACCATATATTTT
CASRIGTVGNTIYF
>TRBV6-5|many|TRBJ1-2|TRBD1
TGTGCCAGCAGTTACTTCGGACAGGGGTCCAACTATGGCTACACCTTC
CASSYFGQGSNYGYTF
>TRBV28|.|TRBJ2-5|.
TGTGCCAGCAGTTGGGGGGCCCAAGAGACCCAGTACTTC
CASSWGAQETQYF
>TRBV11-2|many|TRBJ2-7|.
TGTGCCAGCAGCCCACCGAGGGGGCAGGGGGGCTCCTACGAGCAGTACTTC
CASSPPRGQGGSYEQYF
>TRBV5-1|few|TRBJ2-3|.
TGCGCCAGCAGGGATCCGGGCCCCACAGATACGCAGTATTTT
CASRDPGPTDTQYF
>TRBV7-2|.|TRBJ1-2|.
TGTGCCAGCAGCTCCTTGGACGGCCGTTACACCTTC
CASSSLDGRYTF
>TRBV20-1|few|TRBJ2-7|.
TGCAGTGCTAGGGGCAGGTCGTGGGAGCAGTACTTC
CSARGRSWEQYF
>TRBV9|few|TRBJ2-3|TRBD2
TGTGCCAGCAGCTTCTGGGGGGGTGGTACAGATACGCAGTATTTT
CASSFWGGGTDTQYF
>TRBV12-3/TRBV12-4|few|TRBJ2-2|TRBD1
TGTGCCAGCACCCCCCGGGACAGGGTCCCCGGGGAGCTGTTTTTT
CASTPRDRVPGELFF
>TRBV20-1|few|TRBJ2-1|.
TGCAGTGCTAGAGCAGGCTGGAACAATGAGCAGTTCTTC
CSARAGWNNEQFF
>TRBV4-2|.|TRBJ2-1|.
TGTGCCAGCAGCCTCAACTGGGGCACACACAATGAGCAGTTCTTC
CASSLNWGTHNEQFF
>TRBV5-1|few|TRBJ1-1|TRBD1
TGCGCCAGCAGCTTGTATCAGGGGGCAACTGAAGCTTTCTTT
CASSLYQGATEAFF
>TRBV4-3|many|TRBJ2-5|TRBD2
TGCGCCAGCAGCCAAGATATCCCGACTAGCGGGGCAGAGACCCAGTACTTC
CASSQDIPTSGAETQYF
>TRBV6-1|many|TRBJ2-7|.
TGTGCCAGCAGCCTTGGGACGGCCGACTCCTACGAGCAGTACTTC
CASSLGTADSYEQYF
>TRBV5-8|few|TRBJ2-3|TRBD1
TGTGCCAGCAGCTTGGGACAGGGTCCCCCCACCACAGATACGCAGTATTTT
CASSLGQGPPTTDTQYF
>TRBV12-3/TRBV12-4|many|TRBJ2-1|.
TGTGCCAGCAGTTTGGTCACACCCAATGAGCAGTTCTTC
CASSLVTPNEQFF
>TRBV20-1|few|TRBJ1-1|.
TGCAGTGCTAGCAGGGGAGGGACTGAAGCTTTCTTT
CSASRGGTEAFF
>TRBV10-3|.|TRBJ1-1|.
TGTGCCATCAGTGAAACTTTGAACGTAAACACTGAAGCTTTCTTT
CAISETLNVNTEAFF
>TRBV20-1|few|TRBJ1-6|TRBD1
TGCAGTGCCCCGACAGGGGGGGCCTTTAATTCACCCCTCCACTTT
CSAPTGGAFNSPLHF
>TRBV24-1|many|TRBJ2-7|.
TGTGCCACCAGTGACTCCGGGACTCCGGGGGAGCAGTACTTC
CATSDSGTPGEQYF
>TRBV15|many|TRBJ2-2|.
TGTGCCACCAGCAGGGAGCCTGACACCGGGGAGCTGTTTTTT
CATSREPDTGELFF
>TRBV7-6|.|TRBJ2-6|TRBD1
TGTGCCAGCAGCTTAGCTACCAGGGGGCAGAGGGCCAACGTCCTGACTTTC
CASSLATRGQRANVLTF
>TRBV2|.|TRBJ1-2|.
TGTGCCAGCTGGGGGATCGATGGCTACACCTTC
CASWGIDGYTF
>TRBV7-2|.|TRBJ2-1|.
TGTGCCAGCAGCTTAGGTTCAATCTACAATGAGCAGTTCTTC
CASSLGSIYNEQFF
>TRBV14|few|TRBJ2-2|.
TGTGCCAGCAGCCAAGAATATACTACCGGGGAGCTGTTTTTT
CASSQEYTTGELFF
>TRBV29-1|many|TRBJ1-2|TRBD1
TGCAGCGTTGCCACACAGGGGAACTATGGCTACACCTTC
CSVATQGNYGYTF
>TRBV5-1|.|TRBJ2-1|.
TGCGCCAGCAGCCCTTCTCGGGTACGATCCTACAATGAGCAGTTCTTC
CASSPSRVRSYNEQFF
>TRBV18|few|TRBJ2-1|.
TGTGCCAGCTCACCAGGCAGAAATGAGCAGTTCTTC
CASSPGRNEQFF
>TRBV20-1|few|TRBJ2-5|.
TGCAGTGCTGGGTACAGGGACGGGACCCAGTACTTC
CSAGYRDGTQYF
>TRBV20-1|.|TRBJ2-1|.
TGCAGTCCAACAGGCTATTTAGGTGAGCAGTTCTTC
CSPTGYLGEQFF
>TRBV10-2|few|TRBJ2-3|TRBD2
TGCGCCAGCAGGGACTTTAGCGGGGGGGCCACAGATACGCAGTATTTT
CASRDFSGGATDTQYF
>TRBV6-1|.|TRBJ2-5|.
TGTGCCAGCAGTCTAGCCGGCGGTCTGAAGGAGACCAAGTACTTC
CASSLAGGLKETKYF
>TRBV4-3|many|TRBJ2-5|.
TGCGCCAGCAGCCACGTAGAGGCGGGACCCATGGAGACCCAGTACTTC
CASSHVEAGPMETQYF
>TRBV5-1|few|TRBJ2-1|TRBD1
TGCGCCAGCAGCTGGACAGGGGGCGGATACAATGAGCAGTTCTTC
CASSWTGGGYNEQFF
>TRBV19|.|TRBJ2-1|TRBD1
TGTGCCAGTAGCCCAGCAGGGGGCGATAACAATGAGCAGTTCTTC
CASSPAGGDNNEQFF
>TRBV20-1|few|TRBJ1-1|.
TGCAGTGCTAGAACGACAGAACCAGGCCCTGAAGCTTTCTTT
CSARTTEPGPEAFF
>TRBV12-3/TRBV12-4|.|TRBJ2-5|TRBD2
TGTGCCAGCTGGCCCCCCGGGGGGGGGACCCTCGGGAGCGAGACCCAGTACTTC
CASWPPGGGTLGSETQYF
>TRBV30|.|TRBJ2-7|.
TGTGCCTGGAGTGTACTCAGCGGCGAGCAGTACTTC
CAWSVLSGEQYF
>TRBV2|many|TRBJ1-1|.
TGTGCCAGCAGTTGGGAACTAAACACTGAAGCTTTCTTT
CASSWELNTEAFF